One sample yielded the 26 T cell receptor beta chains listed below, sequenced in a study of beta chain features in type 1 diabetes. The investigators reverse transcribed all of the isolated RNA, so they sequenced expressed TCRB transcripts. TCRdb's table, derived via immunoSEQ multiplex PCR, lists solely in-frame clones and lacks some. Seen here are approximately 400,000 clones, about 15% observed once, and the top ten hold under 0.02%. Sequenced material: naive CD4+ T cells from blood. Source of these receptors: a woman younger than 30 in good health.

The chain links TRBV27 to TRBJ2-5; TRBD2 agrees at 7 bases. The CDR3 is 14 amino acids. The germline gives CDR1 MNHEY, CDR2 SMNVEV (reference sequence). After removal of 6 bases from V and 7 bases from J, the junction contained 11 bases not matched to a gene. This CDR3 is CASSITSGGGTQYF. The CDR3 nucleotides read TGTGCCAGCAGCATCACTTCGGGGGGAGGGACCCAGTACTTC.

This clone showed up just a few times. In DNA, the CDR3 is TGTGCCAGCAGTCTCTTATCACTAGCGAGGGAGGTGGGGGAGCTGTTTTTT. It yields the protein CASSLLSLAREVGELFF. The rearrangement links TRBV28 to TRBJ2-2, with 7 bases aligning to TRBD2. The V segment lost 5 bases and the J segment 8 bases; nucleotides outside the gene matches: 17. The CDR3 runs 17 residues. The germline gives CDR1 MDHEN, CDR2 SYDVKM.

The gene calls are TRBV18 and TRBJ2-1, with a possible D match to TRBD2 (6 bases). This CDR3 is 16 amino acids long. CDR1 is KGHSH, CDR2 LQKENI, per germline. With 2 bases removed from V and 2 bases from J, the gap between germline ends came to 13 bases. The CDR3 DNA reads as TGTGCCAGCTCACCAAAGATGCCGGGAGCCTACAATGAGCAGTTCTTC. Its translation: CASSPKMPGAYNEQFF.

The chain has TRBV5-1 and TRBJ1-2; 7 nucleotides align to TRBD1. Germline lookup yields CDR1 SGHRS and CDR2 YFSETQ. V shed 0 bases, J shed 4 bases, and the junction held 3 bases outside the gene matches. The CDR3 runs 14 residues. The CDR3 bases are TGCGCCAGCAGCTTGGACGGGACAGCCTATGGCTACACCTTC. Protein product: CASSLDGTAYGYTF.

CDR3 nucleotide sequence: TGTGCCACCCAGCGGAGCGGGAGCCTCAGGGAGACCCAGTACTTC. It encodes CATQRSGSLRETQYF. The rearrangement links TRBV28 to TRBJ2-5, with 8 nucleotides matching TRBD2. Unmatched junction bases numbered 15, after V lost 10 bases and J lost 5 bases. The CDR3 covers 15 residues. CDR1 and CDR2 (germline): MDHEN, SYDVKM.

The J gene is TRBJ1-5, the V gene TRBV28, with a tentative D call TRBD1 (6 bases). The germline V and J ends were trimmed by 6 bases and 1 base, with 10 bases remaining between them. Germline CDR1 MDHEN, CDR2 SYDVKM. The CDR3 has 14 amino acids. The CDR3 here is CASRVRGSNQPQHF. CDR3 nucleotides: TGTGCCAGCAGAGTCAGGGGAAGCAATCAGCCCCAGCATTTT.

This clone was found a few times. V is TRBV25-1 and J is TRBJ2-7, with a weak D call TRBD2 (6 bases). Germline CDR1 reads MGHDK; CDR2 reads SYGVNS. The CDR3 length is 14 residues. Trimming shortened V by 1 base and J by 1 base, and 8 bases separated the two germline ends. CDR3 in amino acids: CASSEWGVSYEQYF. CDR3 in DNA: TGTGCCAGCAGTGAATGGGGGGTATCCTACGAGCAGTACTTC.

There are a few counts of this clone. The rearrangement joins TRBV30 to TRBJ2-7; 7 nucleotides match TRBD2. Germline V gives CDR1 GTSNPN, CDR2 SVGIG (reference sequence). The CDR3 runs to 14 residues. V dropped 1 base and J dropped 7; count of bases not matched to a gene: 10. CDR3 sequence reads: CAWSGLGGSSEQYF. As DNA, the CDR3 is TGTGCCTGGAGTGGTCTGGGCGGGAGCAGTGAGCAGTACTTC.

V and J are TRBV18 and TRBJ2-7; D might be TRBD1 (6 bases). CDR1 is KGHSH and CDR2 is LQKENI in the germline V gene. This CDR3 contains 15 residues. Trimming removed 2 bases at V and 1 base at J, with 12 bases between. CDR3 sequence reads: CASSPTIQGSYEQYF. The CDR3 DNA sequence: TGTGCCAGCTCACCAACGATTCAGGGGTCCTACGAGCAGTACTTC.

In its sample, this clone was seen a few times. The rearrangement uses TRBV7-2 and TRBJ2-2; TRBD1 might be the D (8 bases). CDR1 SGHTA and CDR2 FQGNSA come from the germline V gene. The CDR3 runs to 16 residues. V lost 5 bases to trimming and J lost 4 bases, with 17 bases between them. CDR3 sequence reads: CASSPRQGRVTGELFF. The CDR3 DNA follows: TGTGCCAGCAGCCCGCGACAGGGGAGGGTCACCGGGGAGCTGTTTTTT.

This clone came up a few times. The chain uses TRBV5-6 and TRBJ2-1; 8 bases agree with TRBD1. CDR3 length equals 15 residues. Trimming removed 4 bases from V and 9 bases from J; junction bases left unmatched: 12. CDR1 and CDR2 from the germline V gene are SGHDT and YYEEEE. Here the CDR3 DNA reads TGTGCCAGCAGCGCCCGGACAGGGACGTATAGTGAGCAGTTCTTC. Protein sequence: CASSARTGTYSEQFF.

There are a few counts of this clone. The genes are TRBV30 and TRBJ1-1; 7 bases align to TRBD1. The germline V gene has CDR1 GTSNPN and CDR2 SVGIG (reference sequence). J lost 6 bases, V lost 0 bases, and 7 bases had no gene match. CDR3 size: 14 residues. The CDR3 nucleotides are TGTGCCTGGAGTGTTTCTAACAGGGGAGCTGAAGCTTTCTTT. Amino acids: CAWSVSNRGAEAFF.

This clone was counted only a few times. The chain uses TRBV25-1 and TRBJ2-7, with TRBD2 identical over 13 bases. V trimming: 5 bases; J trimming: 4 bases; junction bases outside the gene matches: 2. This CDR3 contains 14 residues. Per germline, CDR1 MGHDK and CDR2 SYGVNS. CDR3 sequence reads: CASSRTSGSYEQYF. CDR3 in DNA: TGTGCCAGCAGTCGGACTAGCGGGAGTTACGAGCAGTACTTC.

This clone was seen only a few times. The V call is TRBV18, the J call TRBJ1-1; 10 nucleotides align to TRBD1. Trimming cost V 6 bases and J 1 base; bases outside gene matches: 8. The CDR3 covers 16 residues. Germline lookup yields CDR1 KGHSH and CDR2 LQKENI. CDR3 amino acids: CASSPGQGIKNTEAFF. CDR3 DNA sequence: TGTGCCAGCTCCCCGGGACAGGGGATAAAGAACACTGAAGCTTTCTTT. Full variable domain (rest looked up from reference TRBV18 and TRBJ1-1): NAGVMQNPRHLVRRRGQEARLRCSPMKGHSHVYWYRQLPEEGLKFMVYLQKENIIDESGMPKERFSAEFPKEGPSILRIQQVVRGDSAAYFCASSPGQGIKNTEAFFGQGTRLTVV.

The genes are TRBV7-3 and TRBJ2-3; 12 bases agree with TRBD1. The germline gives CDR1 SGHTA, CDR2 FQGTGA. Germline trimming cut 2 bases from V and 5 bases from J; bases unmatched to any gene: 5. The CDR3 has 16 amino acids. CDR3 coding DNA: TGTGCCAGCAGCTTAGGGACAGGGGGCGCGGTAGATACGCAGTATTTT. Amino acid sequence: CASSLGTGGAVDTQYF. Supplemented by reference TRBV7-3 and TRBJ2-3, the full variable domain reads GAGVSQTPSNKVTEKGKYVELRCDPISGHTALYWYRQSLGQGPEFLIYFQGTGAADDSGLPNDRFFAVRPEGSVSTLKIQRTERGDSAVYLCASSLGTGGAVDTQYFGPGTRLTVL.

The rearrangement joins TRBV11-2 to TRBJ2-1; 9 nucleotides agree with TRBD2. Germline CDR1 and CDR2: SGHAT and FQNNGV. The CDR3 is 15 amino acids. V lost 5 bases, J lost 3 bases, and 5 bases stayed unmatched. In DNA form, the CDR3 reads TGTGCCAGCAGCCCGCGGGAGGGGCGCTACAATGAGCAGTTCTTC. Encoded protein: CASSPREGRYNEQFF.

The rearrangement uses TRBV19 and TRBJ1-5, with 8 bases identical to TRBD1. The CDR3 contains 12 residues. V lost 10 bases and J lost 5; bases outside the gene matches: 4. The germline V gene encodes CDR1 LNHDA and CDR2 SQIVND (reference sequence). The CDR3 here is CATRDRHQPQHF. Here the CDR3 DNA reads TGTGCCACCCGGGACAGGCATCAGCCCCAGCATTTT.

The gene calls are TRBV18 and TRBJ2-2; tentatively, D is TRBD1 (6 bases). CDR1 is KGHSH and CDR2 is LQKENI in the germline V gene. The CDR3 runs 15 residues. V gave up 1 base and J gave up 0 bases, with 6 bases separating them. CDR3 residues: CASSPQGANTGELFF. The CDR3 DNA follows: TGTGCCAGCTCACCACAGGGGGCGAACACCGGGGAGCTGTTTTTT.

The DNA of the CDR3 is TGTGCCAGCTCAGCGCAAGAGACCCAGTACTTC. Translating it yields CASSAQETQYF. The chain links TRBV18 to TRBJ2-5; D is ambiguous. The CDR3 spans 11 residues. Germline V lookup: CDR1 KGHSH, CDR2 LQKENI. V lost 5 bases, J lost 2 bases, and 3 bases lay in between. Looking up the rest from reference TRBV18 and TRBJ2-5 gives the full variable domain: NAGVMQNPRHLVRRRGQEARLRCSPMKGHSHVYWYRQLPEEGLKFMVYLQKENIIDESGMPKERFSAEFPKEGPSILRIQQVVRGDSAAYFCASSAQETQYFGPGTRLLVL.

The gene calls are TRBV29-1 and TRBJ2-2; TRBD1 matches 7 bases. Germline V CDR1 and CDR2: SQVTM, ANQGSEA. After removal of 4 bases from V and 5 bases from J, the junction contained 4 bases not matched to a gene. The CDR3 contains 13 residues. CDR3 coding DNA: TGCAGCGTTGTAGGGGGCCGGACCGGGGAGCTGTTTTTT. Translation gives CSVVGGRTGELFF.

In this sample, this clone turned up a few times. The genes are TRBV6-5 and TRBJ2-1, with D uncertain. Germline V gene data show CDR1 as MNHEY and CDR2 as SVGAGI. Trimming took 6 bases from V and 5 from J, leaving 5 bases between them. The CDR3 is made up of 11 amino acids. DNA for the CDR3: TGTGCCAGCAGACTCCACAATGAGCAGTTCTTC. This codes for CASRLHNEQFF.

This clone showed up just a few times. The genes are TRBV6-6 and TRBJ1-5, with D possibly matching TRBD1 (5 bases). In germline, CDR1 is MNHNY, CDR2 SVGAGI (reference sequence). This CDR3 comprises 13 residues. With 6 bases removed from V and 7 bases from J, the gap between germline ends came to 13 bases. CDR3 DNA sequence: TGTGCCAGCAGCCTAGGGGTGGGGCAGCCCCAGCATTTT. As protein: CASSLGVGQPQHF.

The V call is TRBV6-5, the J call TRBJ2-5, with TRBD1 matching over 8 bases. Germline trimming cut 5 bases from V and 8 bases from J; bases unmatched to any gene: 10. CDR3 size: 14 residues. Germline V CDR1 and CDR2: MNHEY, SVGAGI. The CDR3 bases are TGTGCCAGCAGTAACGACAGGGGTCGATTTACCCAGTACTTC. Its translation is CASSNDRGRFTQYF.

J is TRBJ1-3 and V is TRBV5-1; weak D call: TRBD1 (5 bases). The V gene's germline CDR1 is SGHRS and CDR2 YFSETQ. This CDR3 spans 16 amino acids. V was trimmed by 1 base and J by 4 bases, leaving 15 bases between them. CDR3 coding DNA: TGCGCCAGCAGCTTGTCACCAGGGATTGCCGGAAACACCATATATTTT. It codes for CASSLSPGIAGNTIYF.

A remark on this clone: The same CDR3 arises from other DNA sequences in this sample as well. CDR3 residues: CAWSVGSSGNTIYF. The CDR3 DNA follows: TGTGCCTGGAGTGTCGGGAGCTCTGGAAACACCATATATTTT. V is TRBV30 and J is TRBJ1-3, with no clear D. Trimming removed 0 bases at V and 0 bases at J, with 6 bases between. Germline V gives CDR1 GTSNPN, CDR2 SVGIG (reference sequence). The CDR3 runs 14 residues. Complete variable domain (other parts from reference TRBV30 and TRBJ1-3): SQTIHQWPATLVQPVGSPLSLECTVEGTSNPNLYWYRQAAGRGLQLLFYSVGIGQISSEVPQNLSASRPQDRQFILSSKKLLLSDSGFYLCAWSVGSSGNTIYFGEGSWLTVV.

This clone was observed a few times. The V call is TRBV30, the J call TRBJ2-7; TRBD2 aligns across 8 bases. The V segment lost 1 base and the J segment 3 bases; nucleotides outside the gene matches: 5. CDR1 is GTSNPN, CDR2 SVGIG, per germline (reference sequence). The CDR3 totals 14 residues. The CDR3, as DNA: TGTGCCTGGAGTGGGGTAGCGGGAAGCTACGAGCAGTACTTC. Translated: CAWSGVAGSYEQYF.